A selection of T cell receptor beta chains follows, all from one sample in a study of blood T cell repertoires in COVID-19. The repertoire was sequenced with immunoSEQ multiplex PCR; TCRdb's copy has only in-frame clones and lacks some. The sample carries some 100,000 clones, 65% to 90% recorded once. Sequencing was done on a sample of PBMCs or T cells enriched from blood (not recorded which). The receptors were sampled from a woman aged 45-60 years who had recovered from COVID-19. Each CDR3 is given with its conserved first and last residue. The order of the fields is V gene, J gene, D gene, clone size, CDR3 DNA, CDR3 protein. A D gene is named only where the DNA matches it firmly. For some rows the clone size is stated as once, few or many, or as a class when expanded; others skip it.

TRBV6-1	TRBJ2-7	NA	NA	TGTGCCAGCAGTGAAGCAACTCGGACAGAGGACCTCGAGCAGTACTTC	CASSEATRTEDLEQYF
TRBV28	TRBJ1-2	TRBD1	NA	TGTGCCAGCAGTTTTCTGCAGGGGGCGCCCGGCTACACCTTC	CASSFLQGAPGYTF
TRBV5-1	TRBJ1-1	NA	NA	TGCGCCAGCAGCTTCCAGGGAGCGGGCACTGAAGCTTTCTTT	CASSFQGAGTEAFF
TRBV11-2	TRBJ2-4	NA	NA	TGTGCCAGCAGCGGGACAAGGGGGATCGACAAAAACATTCAGTACTTC	CASSGTRGIDKNIQYF
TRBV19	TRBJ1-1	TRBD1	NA	TGTGCCAGTAGTGGCTGGGACAGTCGAAGGACTGAAGCTTTCTTT	CASSGWDSRRTEAFF
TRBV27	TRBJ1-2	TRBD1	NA	TGTGCCAGCAGCCCCCGGGACAGGGCCATTATAGGAAGTGGCTACACCTTC	CASSPRDRAIIGSGYTF
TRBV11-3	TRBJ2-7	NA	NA	TGTGCCAGCAGCTTAAACTGGGCTCACGAGCAGTACTTC	CASSLNWAHEQYF
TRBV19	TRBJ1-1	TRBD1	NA	TGTGCCAGTAGTCCGACAGGGGGCCGGACTGAAGCTTTCTTT	CASSPTGGRTEAFF
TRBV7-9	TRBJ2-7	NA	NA	TGTGCCAGCAGCTCAATGCAGGCCTACGAGCAGTACTTC	CASSSMQAYEQYF
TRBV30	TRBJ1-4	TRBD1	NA	TGTGCCTGGAGTGCAGGGGGCTCGGGTGAAAAACTGTTTTTT	CAWSAGGSGEKLFF
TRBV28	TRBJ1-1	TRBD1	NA	TGTGCCAGCAGTTCTCGACAGGGGGCGCTTAACACTGAAGCTTTCTTT	CASSSRQGALNTEAFF
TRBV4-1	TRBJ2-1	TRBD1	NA	TGCGCCAGCAGCCAAGATGAGGGGGCCTTGTTTAATGAGCAGTTCTTC	CASSQDEGALFNEQFF
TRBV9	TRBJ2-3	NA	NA	TGTGCCAGCAGCGAGGGGTGGAGAGATACGCAGTATTTT	CASSEGWRDTQYF
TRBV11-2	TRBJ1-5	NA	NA	TGTGCCAGCAGCTTACAGGGGACTCAGCCCCAGCATTTT	CASSLQGTQPQHF
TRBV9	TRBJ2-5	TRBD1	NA	TGTGCCAGCAGCTTCGGGACAGGGGGCCAAGAGACCCAGTACTTC	CASSFGTGGQETQYF
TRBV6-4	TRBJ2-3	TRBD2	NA	TGTGCCAGCAGTGAAAGCGGGGGGGCCCCAGATACGCAGTATTTT	CASSESGGAPDTQYF
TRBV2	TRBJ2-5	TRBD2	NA	TGTGCCAGCAGTGAATCCCTAGCGGGGGGTCAAGAGACCCAGTACTTC	CASSESLAGGQETQYF
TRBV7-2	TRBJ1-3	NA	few	TGTGCCAGCAGCTTAGTGAGTTTGGCAGGGGTCGGAAACACCATATATTTT	CASSLVSLAGVGNTIYF
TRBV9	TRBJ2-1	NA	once	TGTGCCAGCAGCGTAGCTCTGATGGGAGAGCACGATGAGCAGTTCTTC	CASSVALMGEHDEQFF